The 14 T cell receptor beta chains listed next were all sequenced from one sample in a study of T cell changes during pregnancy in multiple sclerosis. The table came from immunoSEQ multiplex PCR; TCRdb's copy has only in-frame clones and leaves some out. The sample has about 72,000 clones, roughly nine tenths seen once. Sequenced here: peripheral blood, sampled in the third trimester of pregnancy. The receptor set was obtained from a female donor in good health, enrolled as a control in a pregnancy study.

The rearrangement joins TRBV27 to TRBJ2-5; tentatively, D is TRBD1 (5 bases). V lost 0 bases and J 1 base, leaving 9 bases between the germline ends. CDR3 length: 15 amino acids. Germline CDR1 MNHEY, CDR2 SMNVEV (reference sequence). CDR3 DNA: TGTGCCAGCAGTTTATCCTGGGGCGTCCAAGAGACCCAGTACTTC. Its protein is CASSLSWGVQETQYF.

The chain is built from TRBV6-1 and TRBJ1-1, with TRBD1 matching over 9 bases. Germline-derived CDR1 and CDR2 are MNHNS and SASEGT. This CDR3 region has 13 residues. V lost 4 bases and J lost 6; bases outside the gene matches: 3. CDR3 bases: TGTGCCAGCAGTGGGACAGGGGCTTCTGAAGCTTTCTTT. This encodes CASSGTGASEAFF.

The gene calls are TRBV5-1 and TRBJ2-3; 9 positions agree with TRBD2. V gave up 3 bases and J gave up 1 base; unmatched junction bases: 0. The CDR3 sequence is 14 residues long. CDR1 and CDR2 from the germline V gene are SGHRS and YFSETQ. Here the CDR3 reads CASSSSGGTDTQYF. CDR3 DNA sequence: TGCGCCAGCAGCTCTAGCGGGGGCACAGATACGCAGTATTTT.

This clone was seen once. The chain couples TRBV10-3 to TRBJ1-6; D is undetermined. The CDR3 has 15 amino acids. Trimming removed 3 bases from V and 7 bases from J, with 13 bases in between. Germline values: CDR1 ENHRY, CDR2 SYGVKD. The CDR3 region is CAISELDSQNSPLHF. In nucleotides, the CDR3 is TGTGCCATCAGTGAATTGGACTCACAGAATTCACCCCTCCACTTT.

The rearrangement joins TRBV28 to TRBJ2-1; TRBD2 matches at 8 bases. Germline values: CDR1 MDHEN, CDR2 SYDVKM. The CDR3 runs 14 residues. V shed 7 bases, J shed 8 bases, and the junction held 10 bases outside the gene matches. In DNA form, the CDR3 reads TGTGCCAGCAAATGGGGGACTAGTATGGATGAGCAGTTCTTC. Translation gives CASKWGTSMDEQFF.

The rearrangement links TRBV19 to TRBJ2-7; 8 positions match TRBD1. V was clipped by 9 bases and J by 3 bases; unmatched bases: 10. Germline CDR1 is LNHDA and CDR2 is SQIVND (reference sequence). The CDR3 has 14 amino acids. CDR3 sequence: CASSTGAIYYEQYF. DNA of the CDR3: TGTGCCAGCTCGACAGGGGCGATTTACTACGAGCAGTACTTC.

DNA for the CDR3: TGTGCCAGCAGTAAACGTTGGGACAGGGGTCTTGGTTACGAGCAGTACTTC. This gives the protein CASSKRWDRGLGYEQYF. The V and J genes are TRBV27 and TRBJ2-7; TRBD1 agrees at 10 bases. Germline assignment: CDR1 MNHEY and CDR2 SMNVEV (reference sequence). V was clipped by 5 bases and J by 4 bases; unmatched bases: 14. This CDR3 is built from 17 residues.

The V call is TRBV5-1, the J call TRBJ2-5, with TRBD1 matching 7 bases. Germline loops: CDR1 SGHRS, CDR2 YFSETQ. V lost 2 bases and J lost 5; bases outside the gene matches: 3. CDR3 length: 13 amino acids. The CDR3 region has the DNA TGCGCCAGCAGCTTCGGCAGGGGGGAGACCCAGTACTTC. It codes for CASSFGRGETQYF.

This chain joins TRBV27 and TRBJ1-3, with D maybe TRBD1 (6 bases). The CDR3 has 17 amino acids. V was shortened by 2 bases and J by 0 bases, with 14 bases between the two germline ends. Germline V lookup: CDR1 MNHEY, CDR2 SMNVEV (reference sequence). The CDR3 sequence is CASSLLGGTSSGNTIYF. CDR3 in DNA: TGTGCCAGCAGTTTACTTGGTGGGACAAGCTCTGGAAACACCATATATTTT.

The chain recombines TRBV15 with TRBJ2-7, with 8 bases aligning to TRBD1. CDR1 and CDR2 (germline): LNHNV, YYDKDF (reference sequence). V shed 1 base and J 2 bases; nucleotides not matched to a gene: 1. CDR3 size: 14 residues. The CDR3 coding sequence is TGTGCCACCAGCAGAGTGGACAGGGCCTACGAGCAGTACTTC. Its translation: CATSRVDRAYEQYF.

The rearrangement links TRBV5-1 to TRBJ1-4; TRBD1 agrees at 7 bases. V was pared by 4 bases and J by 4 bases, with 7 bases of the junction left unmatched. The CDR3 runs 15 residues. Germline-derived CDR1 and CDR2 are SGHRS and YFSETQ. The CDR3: CASSALGTVNEKLFF. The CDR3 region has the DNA TGCGCCAGCAGCGCCCTCGGGACAGTTAATGAAAAACTGTTTTTT.

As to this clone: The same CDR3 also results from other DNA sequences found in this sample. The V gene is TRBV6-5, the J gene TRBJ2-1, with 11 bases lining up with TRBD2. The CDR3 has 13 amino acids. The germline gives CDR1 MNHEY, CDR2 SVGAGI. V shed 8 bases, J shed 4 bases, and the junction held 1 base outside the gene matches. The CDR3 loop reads CASGTSGYNEQFF. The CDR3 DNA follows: TGTGCCAGCGGGACTAGCGGTTACAATGAGCAGTTCTTC.

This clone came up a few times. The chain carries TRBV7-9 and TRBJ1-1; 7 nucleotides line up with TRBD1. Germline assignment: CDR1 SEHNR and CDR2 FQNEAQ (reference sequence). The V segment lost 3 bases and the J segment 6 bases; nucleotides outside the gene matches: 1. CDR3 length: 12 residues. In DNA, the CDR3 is TGTGCCAGCAGCTTTCAGGGGGCTGAAGCTTTCTTT. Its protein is CASSFQGAEAFF.

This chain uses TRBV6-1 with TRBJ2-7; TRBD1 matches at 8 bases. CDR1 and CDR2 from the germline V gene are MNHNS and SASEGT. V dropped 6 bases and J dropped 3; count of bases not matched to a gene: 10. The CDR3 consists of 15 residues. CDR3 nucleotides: TGTGCCAGCAGCCCACCGTCAGGGGGCAACTACGAGCAGTACTTC. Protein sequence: CASSPPSGGNYEQYF.